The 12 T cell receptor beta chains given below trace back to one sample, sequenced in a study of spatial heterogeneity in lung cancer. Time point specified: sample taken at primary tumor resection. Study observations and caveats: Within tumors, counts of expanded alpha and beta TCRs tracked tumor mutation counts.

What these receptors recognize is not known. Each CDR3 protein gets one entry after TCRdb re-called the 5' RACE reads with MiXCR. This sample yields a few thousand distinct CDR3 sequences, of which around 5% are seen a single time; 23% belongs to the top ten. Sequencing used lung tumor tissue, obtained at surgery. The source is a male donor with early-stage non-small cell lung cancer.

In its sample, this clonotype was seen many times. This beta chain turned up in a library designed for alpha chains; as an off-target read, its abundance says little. The CDR3 loop is CASSYYRAANYGYTF. The DNA for the CDR3 is TGTGCCAGCAGCTACTACAGGGCAGCTAACTATGGCTACACCTTC. The gene calls are TRBV6-1 and TRBJ1-2, with a possible D match to TRBD1 (6 bases). The germline V gene encodes CDR1 MNHNS and CDR2 SASEGT. V lost 6 bases to trimming and J lost 0 bases, with 14 bases between them. The CDR3 is 15 residues long.

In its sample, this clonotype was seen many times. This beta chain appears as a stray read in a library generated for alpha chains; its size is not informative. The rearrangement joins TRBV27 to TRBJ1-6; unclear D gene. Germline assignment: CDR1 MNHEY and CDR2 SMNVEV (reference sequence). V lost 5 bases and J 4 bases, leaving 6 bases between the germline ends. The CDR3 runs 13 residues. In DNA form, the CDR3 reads TGTGCCAGCAGTGCCCTTTATAATTCACCCCTCCACTTT. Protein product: CASSALYNSPLHF.

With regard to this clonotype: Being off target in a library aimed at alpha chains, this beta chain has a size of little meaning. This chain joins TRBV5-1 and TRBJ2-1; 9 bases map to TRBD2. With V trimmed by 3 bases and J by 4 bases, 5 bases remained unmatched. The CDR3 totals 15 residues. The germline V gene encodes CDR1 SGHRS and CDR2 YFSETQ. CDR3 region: CASSSKRGAYNEQFF. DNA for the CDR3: TGCGCCAGCAGCTCGAAGCGGGGGGCTTACAATGAGCAGTTCTTC.

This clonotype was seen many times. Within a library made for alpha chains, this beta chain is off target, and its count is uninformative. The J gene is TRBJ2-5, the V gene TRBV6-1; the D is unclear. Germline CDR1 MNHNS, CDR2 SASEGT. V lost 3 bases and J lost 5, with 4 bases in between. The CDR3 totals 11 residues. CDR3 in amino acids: CASSEVETQYF. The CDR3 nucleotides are TGTGCCAGCAGTGAGGTCGAGACCCAGTACTTC.

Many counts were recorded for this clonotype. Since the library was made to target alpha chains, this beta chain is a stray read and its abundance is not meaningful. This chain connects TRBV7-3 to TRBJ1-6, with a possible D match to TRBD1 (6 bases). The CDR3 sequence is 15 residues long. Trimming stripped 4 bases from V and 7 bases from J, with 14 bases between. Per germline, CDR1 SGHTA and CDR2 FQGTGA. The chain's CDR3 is CASSSGQPENSPLHF. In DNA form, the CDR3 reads TGTGCCAGCAGCTCAGGACAGCCTGAAAATTCACCCCTCCACTTT.

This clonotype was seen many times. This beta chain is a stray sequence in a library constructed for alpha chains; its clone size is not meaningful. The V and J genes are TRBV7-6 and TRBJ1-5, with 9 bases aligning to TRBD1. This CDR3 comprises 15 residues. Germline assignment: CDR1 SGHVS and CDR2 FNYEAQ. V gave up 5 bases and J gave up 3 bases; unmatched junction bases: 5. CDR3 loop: CASSPGTGYNQPQHF. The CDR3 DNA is TGTGCCAGCAGCCCCGGGACAGGGTACAATCAGCCCCAGCATTTT.

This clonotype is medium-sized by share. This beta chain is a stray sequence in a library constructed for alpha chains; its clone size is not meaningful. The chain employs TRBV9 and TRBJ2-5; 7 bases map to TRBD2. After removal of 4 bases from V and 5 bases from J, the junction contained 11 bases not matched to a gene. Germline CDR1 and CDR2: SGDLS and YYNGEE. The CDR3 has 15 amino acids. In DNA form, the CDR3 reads TGTGCCAGCAGCCTGGAGGGAGCGGGGAAGGAGACCCAGTACTTC. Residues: CASSLEGAGKETQYF.

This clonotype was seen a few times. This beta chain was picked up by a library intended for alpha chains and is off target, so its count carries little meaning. The CDR3 loop reads CATSRGGDRAYEQYF. The CDR3 DNA sequence: TGTGCCACCAGCAGAGGAGGGGACAGAGCCTACGAGCAGTACTTC. The chain links TRBV15 to TRBJ2-7, with 7 bases identical to TRBD1. Losses at the gene ends were 1 base for V and 2 bases for J; bases not matched to a gene: 5. Germline-derived CDR1 and CDR2 are LNHNV and YYDKDF (reference sequence). CDR3 size: 15 residues.

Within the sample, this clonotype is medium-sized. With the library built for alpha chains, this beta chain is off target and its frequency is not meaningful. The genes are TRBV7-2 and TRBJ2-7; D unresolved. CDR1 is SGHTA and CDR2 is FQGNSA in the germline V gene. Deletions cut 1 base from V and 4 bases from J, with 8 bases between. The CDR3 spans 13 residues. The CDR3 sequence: CASSLEAEYEQYF. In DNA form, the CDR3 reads TGTGCCAGCAGCTTAGAGGCAGAATACGAGCAGTACTTC.

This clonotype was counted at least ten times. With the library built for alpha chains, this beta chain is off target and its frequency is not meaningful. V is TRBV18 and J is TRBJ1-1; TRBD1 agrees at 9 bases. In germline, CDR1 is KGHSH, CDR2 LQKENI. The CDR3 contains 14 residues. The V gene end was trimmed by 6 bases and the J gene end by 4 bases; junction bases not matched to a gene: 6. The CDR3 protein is CASSRGQGVTEAFF. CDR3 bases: TGTGCCAGCTCTCGGGGACAGGGAGTCACTGAAGCTTTCTTT.

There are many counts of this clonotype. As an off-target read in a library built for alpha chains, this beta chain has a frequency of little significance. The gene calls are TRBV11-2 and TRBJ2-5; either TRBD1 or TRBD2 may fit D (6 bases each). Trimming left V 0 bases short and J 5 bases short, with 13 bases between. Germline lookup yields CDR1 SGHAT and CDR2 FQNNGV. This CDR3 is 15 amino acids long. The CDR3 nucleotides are TGTGCCAGCAGCTTAGATCAAGGGGGGCTTGAGACCCAGTACTTC. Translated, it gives CASSLDQGGLETQYF.

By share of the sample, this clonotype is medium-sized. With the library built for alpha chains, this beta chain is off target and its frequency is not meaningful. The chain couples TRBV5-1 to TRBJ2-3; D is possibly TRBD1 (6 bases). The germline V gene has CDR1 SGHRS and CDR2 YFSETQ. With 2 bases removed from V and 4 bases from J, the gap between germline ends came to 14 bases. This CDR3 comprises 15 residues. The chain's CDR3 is CASSLTGMGADTQYF. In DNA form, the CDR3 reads TGCGCCAGCAGCTTAACAGGGATGGGGGCAGATACGCAGTATTTT.